These 18 T cell receptor beta chains were all obtained from the same sample, sequenced in a study of T cells after yellow fever vaccination. MiXCR, run by TCRdb on the 5' RACE reads, gives a single entry per CDR3 protein. This table holds about 150,000 distinct CDR3 sequences, 6.2% found once. Source: CD4+ T cells sorted from PBMCs, taken on the day of the first yellow fever vaccination. The source of these receptors is a man between 18 and 29 years old who received the YFV17D yellow fever vaccine.

This clonotype was seen many times. The chain joins TRBV10-3 to TRBJ1-3; D may be TRBD1 (6 bases). The CDR3 extends over 13 amino acids. In germline, CDR1 is ENHRY, CDR2 SYGVKD. Trimming took 6 bases from V and 8 from J, leaving 14 bases between them. CDR3 region: CAIREQTGYTIYF. DNA of the CDR3: TGTGCCATCAGGGAACAGACAGGCTACACCATATATTTT.

This clonotype has a handful of counts. The V and J genes are TRBV11-3 and TRBJ2-3, with D perhaps TRBD1 (6 bases). CDR3 size: 15 residues. V was clipped by 4 bases and J by 0 bases, with 11 bases between them. Germline V gene data show CDR1 as SGHNT and CDR2 as YENEEA. The CDR3 protein is CASSSTGTSTDTQYF. As DNA, the CDR3 is TGTGCCAGCAGCTCGACCGGGACAAGCACAGATACGCAGTATTTT.

The gene calls are TRBV5-1 and TRBJ1-1; 9 bases align to TRBD1. This CDR3 is 17 amino acids long. After removal of 2 bases from V and 0 bases from J, the junction contained 8 bases not matched to a gene. CDR1 is SGHRS, CDR2 YFSETQ, per germline. The CDR3 sequence: CASSLDPQGALNTEAFF. CDR3 sequence (DNA): TGCGCCAGCAGCTTAGACCCACAGGGGGCCCTGAACACTGAAGCTTTCTTT.

The chain employs TRBV12-3 or TRBV12-4 and TRBJ1-4; D perhaps matches TRBD1 (6 bases). Trimming left V 3 bases short and J 8 bases short, with 13 bases between. This CDR3 has 14 residues. The CDR3 DNA sequence: TGTGCCAGCAGTTTTGGGGACACGGGAGAAAAACTGTTTTTT. This encodes CASSFGDTGEKLFF.

At least ten counts were recorded for this clonotype. This sequence joins TRBV5-1 and TRBJ2-1; D gene uncertain. Trimming took off 1 base at V and 0 bases at J, with 14 bases between the two ends. The CDR3 sequence is 17 residues long. CDR1 is SGHRS, CDR2 YFSETQ, per germline. The DNA of the CDR3 is TGCGCCAGCAGCTTGATTCCAGGCAGTGTCTCCTACAATGAGCAGTTCTTC. It is translated as CASSLIPGSVSYNEQFF.

This clonotype has only a few counts. This rearrangement joins TRBV7-2 to TRBJ2-2, with D possibly TRBD2 on 6 matching bases. V gave up 5 bases and J gave up 4 bases, with 14 bases separating them. The CDR3 has 15 amino acids. Germline V CDR1 and CDR2: SGHTA, FQGNSA. The CDR3 DNA reads TGTGCCAGCAGCCTGAGGGAGGAGGGCACCGGGGAGCTGTTTTTT. Translation: CASSLREEGTGELFF.

The V call is TRBV10-3, the J call TRBJ2-3; D is ambiguous. The ends were cut back, 1 base at V and 5 bases at J, with 7 bases in the middle. This CDR3 has 13 residues. Germline V gene sequence: CDR1 ENHRY, CDR2 SYGVKD. DNA for the CDR3: TGTGCCATCAGTGAGTTACAGATAGATACGCAGTATTTT. This sequence encodes CAISELQIDTQYF.

This clonotype was observed at least ten times. The chain carries TRBV27 and TRBJ2-3; D might be TRBD1 (6 bases). This CDR3 has 14 residues. V lost 5 bases and J lost 2, with 11 bases in between. Germline assignment: CDR1 MNHEY and CDR2 SMNVEV (reference sequence). DNA for the CDR3: TGTGCCAGCAGTCCCAGGACAGTCACAGATACGCAGTATTTT. Its translation: CASSPRTVTDTQYF.

As for this clonotype: A clone one base away is much larger, so this may be a read error. V gene TRBV24-1 combines with J gene TRBJ2-1; D may be TRBD2 (7 bases). The CDR3 is made up of 15 amino acids. CDR1 KGHDR and CDR2 SFDVKD come from the germline V gene. V lost 5 bases to trimming and J lost 7 bases, with 17 bases between them. CDR3 amino acids: CATSGSGGGKNEQFF. The DNA of the CDR3 is TGTGCCACCAGTGGGTCGGGGGGCGGGAAAAATGAGCAGTTCTTC.

Many counts were recorded for this clonotype. The rearrangement links TRBV7-2 to TRBJ1-4; 7 bases match TRBD1. V shed 5 bases, J shed 3 bases, and the junction held 3 bases outside the gene matches. This CDR3 is built from 14 residues. CDR1 and CDR2 (germline): SGHTA, FQGNSA. The chain's CDR3 is CASSRGQSNEKLFF. The CDR3 DNA reads as TGTGCCAGCAGCCGGGGACAGTCTAATGAAAAACTGTTTTTT.

This clonotype was observed a handful of times. Mismatch with germline at one junction end may stem from a read error. This sequence joins TRBV23-1 and TRBJ2-2, with a tentative D call TRBD2 (7 bases). TRBV23-1 is an ORF for which the function is uncertain. The CDR3 is made up of 15 amino acids. CDR3 bases: TGCGCCAGTAGTCGTCCGGGGGGCTCGGACGGGGAGCTGTTTTTT. It translates to CASSRPGGSDGELFF.

This clonotype showed up just a few times. The chain uses TRBV4-3 and TRBJ2-2; the D is unclear. V was clipped by 4 bases and J by 3 bases, with 12 bases between them. In germline, CDR1 is LGHNA, CDR2 YSLEER. CDR3 length: 15 amino acids. Here the CDR3 DNA reads TGCGCCAGCAGCCGTGGGATTCAGGACACCGGGGAGCTGTTTTTT. Its translation: CASSRGIQDTGELFF.

The chain uses TRBV5-1 and TRBJ2-2; D not resolved. CDR1 and CDR2 from the germline V gene are SGHRS and YFSETQ. The germline V and J ends were trimmed by 4 bases and 5 bases, with 6 bases remaining between them. The CDR3 loop spans 12 amino acids. CDR3 nucleotide sequence: TGCGCCAGCAGCACGGAGACCGGGGAGCTGTTTTTT. This gives the protein CASSTETGELFF.

This clonotype was counted only a few times. V gene TRBV9 combines with J gene TRBJ2-1; D is possibly TRBD2 (7 bases). Germline V gene data show CDR1 as SGDLS and CDR2 as YYNGEE. The CDR3 spans 13 residues. The V end was cut by 4 bases, the J end by 8 bases, with 13 bases between. The CDR3 is CASSSEGGYEQFF. The CDR3, as DNA: TGTGCCAGCAGCTCAGAGGGGGGGTATGAGCAGTTCTTC. The full variable domain, with the rest looked up from reference TRBV9 and TRBJ2-1, is DSGVTQTPKHLITATGQRVTLRCSPRSGDLSVYWYQQSLDQGLQFLIQYYNGEERAKGNILERFSAQQFPDLHSELNLSSLELGDSALYFCASSSEGGYEQFFGPGTRLTVL.

This clonotype showed up many times. The genes are TRBV11-3 and TRBJ1-1; D not resolved. CDR3 size: 13 residues. CDR1 and CDR2 from the germline V gene are SGHNT and YENEEA. V was trimmed by 5 bases and J by 2 bases, leaving 9 bases between them. CDR3 residues: CASSLSTNTEAFF. CDR3 nucleotides: TGTGCCAGCAGCCTATCAACCAACACTGAAGCTTTCTTT.

This clonotype was recorded at least ten times. The rearrangement uses TRBV5-1 and TRBJ2-3; 7 nucleotides line up with TRBD1. Germline-derived CDR1 and CDR2 are SGHRS and YFSETQ. V lost 4 bases and J lost 6; bases outside the gene matches: 11. The CDR3 runs to 15 residues. The CDR3 here is CASSQGVGSGDTQYF. The DNA of the CDR3 is TGCGCCAGCAGCCAGGGGGTAGGGAGCGGCGATACGCAGTATTTT. The complete variable domain, with remaining parts taken from reference TRBV5-1 and TRBJ2-3, reads KAGVTQTPRYLIKTRGQQVTLSCSPISGHRSVSWYQQTPGQGLQFLFEYFSETQRNKGNFPGRFSGRQFSNSRSEMNVSTLELGDSALYLCASSQGVGSGDTQYFGPGTRLTVL.

This clonotype was counted many times. The chain recombines TRBV12-3 or TRBV12-4 with TRBJ2-6, with D unresolved. This CDR3 has 14 amino acids. V was pared by 2 bases and J by 2 bases, with 4 bases between. The CDR3 DNA reads TGTGCCAGCAGTTTACTAGCTGGGGCCAACGTCCTGACTTTC. It codes for CASSLLAGANVLTF.

There are a few counts of this clonotype. V and J are TRBV18 and TRBJ2-7; D not certain. The V gene's germline CDR1 is KGHSH and CDR2 LQKENI. This CDR3 is 13 amino acids long. V lost 3 bases to trimming and J lost 0 bases, with 6 bases between them. CDR3 in amino acids: CASSPASSYEQYV. The DNA for the CDR3 is TGTGCCAGCTCACCGGCTAGCTCCTACGAGCAGTACGTC.